What follows is one T cell receptor (beta chain) and its context. Its antigen is unidentified. A second PCR of roughly 7 to 11 cycles used a sample-barcoded 5' primer and a J-beta primer mix. TCRdb processed the 5' RACE reads anew with MiXCR; each CDR3 protein has one entry. The sample lists roughly 800,000 distinct CDR3 sequences, about 25% seen once, with under 4% in the top ten. This sample is drawn from a study of blood T cells in healthy people across ages. Regarding the study as a whole: There were more naive CD4+ cells and higher diversity in long-lived donors than in aged donors. The fall in TCR beta diversity per million T cells was roughly linear with age.

J was trimmed by 4 bases and V by 3 bases; bases with no gene match: 0. Germline lookup yields CDR1 LGHNA and CDR2 YSLEER. This CDR3 contains 13 residues. The data also belong to a second study, concerning T cells of mothers and their children.

The rearrangement uses TRBV4-3 and TRBJ2-3, with 8 bases fitting TRBD2. The sequencing sample was made of blood. This TCR was sampled from a boy aged 5-17 years in good health. In DNA form, the CDR3 reads TGCGCCAGCAGCCAGCGGGAGGCAGATACGCAGTATTTT. It specifies CASSQREADTQYF.